The clone carrying this T cell receptor beta chain appeared many times. The CDR3 covers 13 residues. V was clipped by 3 bases and J by 7 bases, with 12 bases between them. Germline CDR1 is SGHTA and CDR2 is FQGNSA. The data were obtained in a study of T-cell reconstitution after alpha-beta-depleted transplantation in children. A TCRbeta library incorporating unique molecular identifiers was prepared. TCRdb processed the PCR reads anew with MiXCR; each CDR3 protein has one entry. The repertoire holds hundreds of thousands of distinct CDR3 sequences, with 8% to 9.5% as singletons. The sample here was PBMCs from the stem cell graft donor, taken from the stem cell graft. The chain joins TRBV7-2 to TRBJ1-1; a possible D gene is TRBD1 (6 bases). This TCR came from a human donor who donated a stem cell graft to a child with acute lymphoblastic leukemia. In DNA, the CDR3 is TGTGCCAGCAGCTTGAGGGGGGACGTTGAAGCTTTCTTT. It is translated as CASSLRGDVEAFF.